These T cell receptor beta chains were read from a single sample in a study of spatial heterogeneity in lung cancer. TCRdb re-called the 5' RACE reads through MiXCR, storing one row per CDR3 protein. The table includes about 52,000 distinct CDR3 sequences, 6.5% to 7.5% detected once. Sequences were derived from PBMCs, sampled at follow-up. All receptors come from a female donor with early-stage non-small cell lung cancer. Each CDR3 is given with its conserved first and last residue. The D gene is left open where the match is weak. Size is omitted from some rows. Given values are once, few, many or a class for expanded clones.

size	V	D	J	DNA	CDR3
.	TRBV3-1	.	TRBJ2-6	TGTGCCAGCAGCCCGGATCTGGGGGCCAACGTCCTGACTTTC	CASSPDLGANVLTF
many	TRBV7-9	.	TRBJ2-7	TGTGCCAGCAGGACGAGAACTGAGTGGGACGAGCAGTACTTC	CASRTRTEWDEQYF
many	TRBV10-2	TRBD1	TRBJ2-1	TGCGCCAGCAAACTGACAGGGCGCTACAATGAGCAGTTCTTC	CASKLTGRYNEQFF
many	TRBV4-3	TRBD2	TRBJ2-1	TGCGCCAGCAGCCATGGGACTAGCGGAGCCTACAATGAGCAGTTCTTC	CASSHGTSGAYNEQFF
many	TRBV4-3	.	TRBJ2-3	TGCGCCAGCAGCCAAGAAGGGTCCAGGACAGATACGCAGTATTTT	CASSQEGSRTDTQYF
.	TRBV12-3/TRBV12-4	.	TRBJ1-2	TGTGCCAGCACCCCCCCGGGGCAGCCCGTCGGTGGTGGCTACACCTTC	CASTPPGQPVGGGYTF
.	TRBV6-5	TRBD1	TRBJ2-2	TGTGCCAGCAGACCGGGACAGAGGAACACCGGGGAGCTGTTTTTT	CASRPGQRNTGELFF
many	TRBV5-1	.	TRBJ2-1	TGCGCCAGCAGCTTGGAAGGAAATGAGCAGTTCTTC	CASSLEGNEQFF
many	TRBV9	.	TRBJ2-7	TGTGCCAGCAGCGTAGCTATTCAGGAAATCGGGTACTTC	CASSVAIQEIGYF
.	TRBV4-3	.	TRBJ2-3	TGCGCCAGCAGCCCGCAGCACGCTAGCACAGATACGCAGTATTTT	CASSPQHASTDTQYF
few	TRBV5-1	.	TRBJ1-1	TGCGCCAGCAGCTTGGCCTACAGGGCGAACACTGAAGCTTTCTTT	CASSLAYRANTEAFF
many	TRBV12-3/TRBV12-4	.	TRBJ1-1	TGTGCCAGCAGTCCACAGGGTTGGGGCACTGAAGCTTTCTTT	CASSPQGWGTEAFF
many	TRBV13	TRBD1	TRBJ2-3	TGTGCCAGCAGCCTGACAGGGGCAGGGGCAGATACGCAGTATTTT	CASSLTGAGADTQYF
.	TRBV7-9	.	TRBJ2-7	TGTGCCAGCAGCTTAGGGTCCGGGCAGGGGCTCACCTACGAGCAGTACTTC	CASSLGSGQGLTYEQYF
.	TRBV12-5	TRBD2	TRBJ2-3	TGTGCTAGTGGTTTGGCAGTTAGCGGGGACACAGATACGCAGTATTTT	CASGLAVSGDTDTQYF
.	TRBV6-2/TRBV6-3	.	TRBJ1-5	TGTGCCAGCAGCGAGGGGTTTTTAAGGAATCAGCCCCAGCATTTT	CASSEGFLRNQPQHF
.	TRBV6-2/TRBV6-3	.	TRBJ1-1	TGTGCCAGCAACCACAGGGTAACTGAAGCTTTCTTT	CASNHRVTEAFF
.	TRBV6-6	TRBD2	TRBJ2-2	TGTGCCAGCAGTGCCCCCAGCGGGGGGGCCGGGATCGGGGAGCTGTTTTTT	CASSAPSGGAGIGELFF
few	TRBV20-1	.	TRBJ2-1	TGCAGTGCTATCGGGGGCATCCACAATGAGCAGTTCTTC	CSAIGGIHNEQFF
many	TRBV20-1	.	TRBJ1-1	TGCAGTGCTCCTACACTTCCGAACACTGAAGCTTTCTTT	CSAPTLPNTEAFF
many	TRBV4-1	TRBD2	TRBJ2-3	TGCGCCAGCAGCCAAGCGGTTGTTAGCGGGGGGTCGGATACGCAGTATTTT	CASSQAVVSGGSDTQYF
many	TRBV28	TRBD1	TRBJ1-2	TGTGCCAGCAGTTTGGTGCAGGGGGGGCGGCATGGCTACACCTTC	CASSLVQGGRHGYTF
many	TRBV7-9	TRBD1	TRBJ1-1	TGTGCCAGCAGTAGGCCGGGACAGGGGACCGAAGCTTTCTTT	CASSRPGQGTEAFF
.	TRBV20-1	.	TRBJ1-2	TGCAGTGCTAGTCAAGGGCGCCAACGGTATGGCTACACCTTC	CSASQGRQRYGYTF
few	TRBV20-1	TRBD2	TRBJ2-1	TGCAGTGCTAGAGATCCTAGCGGGGACAATGAGCAGTTCTTC	CSARDPSGDNEQFF
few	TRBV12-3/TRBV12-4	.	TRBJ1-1	TGTGCCAGCAGTTCAAAAAGGGACACTGAAGCTTTCTTT	CASSSKRDTEAFF
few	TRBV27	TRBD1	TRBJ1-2	TGTGCCAGCAGTTTATCGCCCCCGGGACAGATAGCTAACTATGGCTACACCTTC	CASSLSPPGQIANYGYTF
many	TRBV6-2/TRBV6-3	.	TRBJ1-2	TGTGCCAGCAGTTTCAGCTATGGCTACACCTTC	CASSFSYGYTF
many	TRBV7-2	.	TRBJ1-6	TGTGCCAGCAGCTGGGACCGCAGCTCCTATAATTCACCCCTCCACTTT	CASSWDRSSYNSPLHF
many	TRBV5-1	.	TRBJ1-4	TGCGCCAGCAGCTCCGGACCGACTGCAACTAATGAAAAACTGTTTTTT	CASSSGPTATNEKLFF
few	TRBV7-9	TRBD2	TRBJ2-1	TGTGCCAGCAGCCTAATCGGGGGGGCCTGGAATGAGCAGTTCTTC	CASSLIGGAWNEQFF
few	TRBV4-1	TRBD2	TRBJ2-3	TGCGCCAGCAGCCACCTAGCGGCAGATACGCAGTATTTT	CASSHLAADTQYF
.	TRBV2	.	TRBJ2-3	TGTGCCAGCAGTGACCTTGCGCAGTATTTT	CASSDLAQYF
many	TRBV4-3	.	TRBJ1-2	TGCGCCAGCAGCCAAGTGGGGACTAACTATGGCTACACCTTC	CASSQVGTNYGYTF
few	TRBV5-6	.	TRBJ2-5	TGTGCCAGCAGCTTGCGGAGGTTTTCCGGCCACGAGACCCAGTACTTC	CASSLRRFSGHETQYF
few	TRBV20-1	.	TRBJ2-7	TGCAGTGCTAGAGGCACCGGTGACAGTCCCTACGAGCAGTACTTC	CSARGTGDSPYEQYF
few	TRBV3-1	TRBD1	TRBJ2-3	TGTGCCAGCAGCCTTACAGGGGGGATTGCAGATACGCAGTATTTT	CASSLTGGIADTQYF
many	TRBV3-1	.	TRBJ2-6	TGTGCCAGCAGCCTCAAACCCGGGGGATATTCTGGGGCCAACGTCCTGACTTTC	CASSLKPGGYSGANVLTF
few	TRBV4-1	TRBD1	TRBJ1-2	TGCGCCAGCAGCCAAACAGGGGGAGGTCCGGCCTATGGCTACACCTTC	CASSQTGGGPAYGYTF
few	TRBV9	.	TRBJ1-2	TGTGCCAGCAGCAAGGACAGCTCTTCTAACTATGGCTACACCTTC	CASSKDSSSNYGYTF
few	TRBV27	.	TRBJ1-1	TGTGCCAGCAGCCCCTCCGCGGCAGCAAACACTGAAGCTTTCTTT	CASSPSAAANTEAFF
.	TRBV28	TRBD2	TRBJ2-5	TGTGCCAGCAGCTCCACGACTAGCGGGTCCCAAGAGACCCAGTACTTC	CASSSTTSGSQETQYF
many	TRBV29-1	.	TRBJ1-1	TGCAGCGTTGGGACGTACACTGAAGCTTTCTTT	CSVGTYTEAFF
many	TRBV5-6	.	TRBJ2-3	TGTGCCAGCAGCTTACTACTCGACTCTAGCACAGATACGCAGTATTTT	CASSLLLDSSTDTQYF
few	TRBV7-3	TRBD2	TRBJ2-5	TGTGCCAGCAGCTTCCGAGCGGGGGGGGCCCAGTACTTC	CASSFRAGGAQYF
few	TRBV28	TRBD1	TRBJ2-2	TGTGCCAGCAGGGGACAGGGGGCTAGGACCGGGGAGCTGTTTTTT	CASRGQGARTGELFF
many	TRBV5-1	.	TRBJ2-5	TGCGCCAGCAGCTTGAATAAAGAGACCCAGTACTTC	CASSLNKETQYF
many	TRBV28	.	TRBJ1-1	TGTGCCAGCAGTTTCGGAGAAGACAGCTCAACCCCTGAAGCTTTCTTT	CASSFGEDSSTPEAFF
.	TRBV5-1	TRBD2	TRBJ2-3	TGCGCCAGCGCCTCTAGCGGGAGGACAGATACGCAGTATTTT	CASASSGRTDTQYF